This T cell receptor beta chain stems from a study of blood T cell repertoires in COVID-19. Only in-frame clones appear in the TCRdb table, and some are missing; sequencing was by immunoSEQ multiplex PCR. Among roughly 23,000 clones listed, 70% to 90% were seen once. V was cut by 0 bases and J by 4 bases, with 13 bases left in between. The CDR3 totals 15 residues. Germline assignment: CDR1 SGHTS and CDR2 YDEGEE. The J gene is TRBJ1-2, the V gene TRBV5-8; D not resolved. The sequence derives from a woman older than 75 with active COVID-19. The sequencing input was peripheral blood. CDR3 DNA sequence: TGTGCCAGCAGCTTGGGGCGGGGAGTTGTCTATGGCTACACCTTC. It is translated as CASSLGRGVVYGYTF.